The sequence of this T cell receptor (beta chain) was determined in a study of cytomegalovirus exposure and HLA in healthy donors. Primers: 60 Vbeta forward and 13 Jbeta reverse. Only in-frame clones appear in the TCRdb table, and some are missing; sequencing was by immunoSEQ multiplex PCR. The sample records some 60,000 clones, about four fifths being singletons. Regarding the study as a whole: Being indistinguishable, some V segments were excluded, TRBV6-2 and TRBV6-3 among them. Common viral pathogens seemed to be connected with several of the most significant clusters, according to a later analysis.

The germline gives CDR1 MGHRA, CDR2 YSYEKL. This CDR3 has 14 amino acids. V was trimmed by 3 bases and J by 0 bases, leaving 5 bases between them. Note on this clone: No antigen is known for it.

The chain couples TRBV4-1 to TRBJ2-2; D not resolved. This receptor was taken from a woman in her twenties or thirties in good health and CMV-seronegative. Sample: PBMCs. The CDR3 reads CASSHSSNTGELFF. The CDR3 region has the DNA TGCGCCAGCAGCCACTCCTCGAACACCGGGGAGCTGTTTTTT.